The 9 T cell receptor beta chains below all came from one sample that was sequenced in a study of OX40 agonist ivuxolimab in advanced cancers. Receptor amplification or capture employed the immunoSEQ multiplex PCR assay. TCRdb retrieved this table from immuneACCESS and kept in-frame rearrangements only. Not all clones are present; in checked studies, unresolved V genes account for under half, and no reason is known for the remainder. Across this sample there are 60,000 to 100,000 clones, with around nine tenths seen only once. The ten biggest clones cover over 0.2% of the sample. Sequences were derived from CD4+ or CD8+ T cells sorted from blood, sampled in a trial of the OX40 agonist ivuxolimab. Receptors originate from an adult with an advanced solid tumor such as melanoma, head and neck, liver or kidney cancer.

This chain uses TRBV27 with TRBJ2-1; 10 nucleotides align to TRBD2. Germline V gene lookup returns CDR1 MNHEY and CDR2 SMNVEV (reference sequence). The junction had 20 bases not matched to a gene; V was cut back by 6 bases and J by 0 bases. The CDR3 consists of 21 residues. Written as DNA, the CDR3 is TGTGCCAGCAGCCGACAGGGCGGGACCACTAGCGGGACCCACTCCTACAATGAGCAGTTCTTC. It codes for CASSRQGGTTSGTHSYNEQFF.

The V call is TRBV4-3, the J call TRBJ2-7; no clear D. V lost 1 base, J lost 3 bases, and 7 bases lay in between. Germline V lookup: CDR1 LGHNA, CDR2 YSLEER. The CDR3 loop spans 13 amino acids. The CDR3 loop is CASSQVPDYEQYF. CDR3 in DNA: TGCGCCAGCAGCCAAGTCCCAGACTACGAGCAGTACTTC.

This rearrangement joins TRBV5-6 to TRBJ2-7, with 7 bases matching TRBD1. Germline trimming cut 3 bases from V and 7 bases from J; bases unmatched to any gene: 4. From germline, CDR1 is SGHDT and CDR2 YYEEEE. The CDR3 loop spans 12 amino acids. The CDR3 region is CASSSQGWEQYF. As DNA, the CDR3 is TGTGCCAGCAGCTCACAGGGGTGGGAGCAGTACTTC.

This clone was picked up one time. The sample has other DNA sequences that encode this CDR3 too. This CDR3 reads CATSQGHPAYEQYF. The CDR3 DNA follows: TGTGCCACCAGTCAGGGACATCCGGCCTACGAGCAGTACTTC. V is TRBV15 and J is TRBJ2-7, with a tentative D call TRBD1 (6 bases). There are 14 residues in the CDR3. Germline-derived CDR1 and CDR2 are LNHNV and YYDKDF (reference sequence). Trimming took off 6 bases at V and 2 bases at J, with 14 bases between the two ends.

The CDR3 DNA follows: TGTGCCAGCAGCATCCTGACAGGGGACGAGCAGTACTTC. It specifies CASSILTGDEQYF. V gene TRBV7-9 combines with J gene TRBJ2-7, with 8 bases lining up with TRBD1. The CDR3 length is 13 residues. CDR1 and CDR2 (germline): SEHNR, FQNEAQ (reference sequence). The V gene end was trimmed by 5 bases and the J gene end by 5 bases; junction bases not matched to a gene: 5.

The rearrangement uses TRBV6-5 and TRBJ1-4; D unclear. The CDR3 has 13 residues. Germline CDR1 is MNHEY and CDR2 is SVGAGI. V was shortened by 6 bases and J by 8 bases, with 13 bases between the two germline ends. The chain's CDR3 is CASSNGRREKLFF. In DNA, the CDR3 is TGTGCCAGCAGCAACGGAAGGCGGGAAAAACTGTTTTTT.

This clone was seen once. CDR3 in amino acids: CASSAGTDEQFF. The CDR3, as DNA: TGTGCCAGCAGCGCCGGGACGGATGAGCAGTTCTTC. J is TRBJ2-1 and V is TRBV5-4; possibly TRBD1 or TRBD2 for D (5 bases each). V shed 4 bases and J shed 8 bases, with 10 bases lying between them. Germline CDR1 SGHNT, CDR2 YYREEE (reference sequence). The CDR3 has 12 residues.

The chain links TRBV23-1 to TRBJ2-3; TRBD1 matches at 11 bases. TRBV23-1 is reported as an ORF; its role is uncertain. This CDR3 has 15 residues. V dropped 0 bases and J dropped 6; count of bases not matched to a gene: 2. CDR3 DNA sequence: TGCGCCAGCAGTCAATCGGGACAGGGGGGGGATACGCAGTATTTT. Amino acids: CASSQSGQGGDTQYF.

The chain recombines TRBV15 with TRBJ2-1; 14 nucleotides align to TRBD2. J gave up 9 bases and V 5 bases, and 9 bases lay outside the gene matches. This CDR3 spans 16 amino acids. CDR1 and CDR2 from the germline V gene are LNHNV and YYDKDF (reference sequence). CDR3 region: CATSVSGLAGVFEQFF. In DNA form, the CDR3 reads TGTGCCACCAGCGTATCGGGACTAGCGGGAGTTTTTGAGCAGTTCTTC. Full variable domain (outside the CDR3, taken from reference TRBV15 and TRBJ2-1): DAMVIQNPRYQVTQFGKPVTLSCSQTLNHNVMYWYQQKSSQAPKLLFHYYDKDFNNEADTPDNFQSRRPNTSFCFLDIRSPGLGDTAMYLCATSVSGLAGVFEQFFGPGTRLTVL.